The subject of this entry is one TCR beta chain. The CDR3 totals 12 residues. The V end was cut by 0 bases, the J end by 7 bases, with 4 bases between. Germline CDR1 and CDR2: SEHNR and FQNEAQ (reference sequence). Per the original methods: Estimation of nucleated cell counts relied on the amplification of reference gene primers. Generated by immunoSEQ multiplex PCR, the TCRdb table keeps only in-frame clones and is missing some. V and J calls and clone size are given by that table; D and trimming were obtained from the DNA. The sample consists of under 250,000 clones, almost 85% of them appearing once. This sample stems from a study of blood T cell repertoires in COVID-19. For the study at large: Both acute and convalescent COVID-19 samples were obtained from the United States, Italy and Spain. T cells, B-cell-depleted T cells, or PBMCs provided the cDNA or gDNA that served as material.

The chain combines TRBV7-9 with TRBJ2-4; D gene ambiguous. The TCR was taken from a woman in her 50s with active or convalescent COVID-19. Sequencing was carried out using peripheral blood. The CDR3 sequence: CASSLASNIQYF. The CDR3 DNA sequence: TGTGCCAGCAGCTTAGCGTCTAACATTCAGTACTTC.